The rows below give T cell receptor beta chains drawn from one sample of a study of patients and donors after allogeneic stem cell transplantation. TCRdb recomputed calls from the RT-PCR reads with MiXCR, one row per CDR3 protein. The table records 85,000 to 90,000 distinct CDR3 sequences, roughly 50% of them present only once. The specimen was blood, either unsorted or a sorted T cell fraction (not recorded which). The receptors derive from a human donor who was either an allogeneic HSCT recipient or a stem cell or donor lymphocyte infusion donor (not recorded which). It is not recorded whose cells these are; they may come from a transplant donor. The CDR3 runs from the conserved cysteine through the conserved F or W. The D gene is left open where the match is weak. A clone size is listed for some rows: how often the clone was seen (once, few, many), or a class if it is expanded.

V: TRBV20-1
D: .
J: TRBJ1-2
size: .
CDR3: CSAGGGGRNYGYTF
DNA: TGCAGTGCTGGCGGCGGTGGCAGGAACTATGGCTACACCTTC

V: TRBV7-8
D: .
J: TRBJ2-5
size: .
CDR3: CASSLVQDILPETQYF
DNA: TGTGCCAGCAGCTTAGTTCAAGACATTCTTCCAGAGACCCAGTACTTC

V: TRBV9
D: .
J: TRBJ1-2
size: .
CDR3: CASSVHLKEGGNYGYTF
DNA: TGTGCCAGCAGCGTTCACTTGAAGGAGGGCGGTAACTATGGCTACACCTTC

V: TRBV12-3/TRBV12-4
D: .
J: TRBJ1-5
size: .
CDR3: CASSLGRDRSNQPQHF
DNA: TGTGCCAGCAGTTTAGGGCGGGACCGTAGCAATCAGCCCCAGCATTTT

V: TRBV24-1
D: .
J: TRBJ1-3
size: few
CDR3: CATSGTTGNTIYF
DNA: TGTGCCACCAGTGGGACGACTGGAAACACCATATATTTT

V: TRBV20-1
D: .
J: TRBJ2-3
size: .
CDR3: CSAESHRVGTDTQYF
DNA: TGCAGTGCGGAGAGTCACAGGGTTGGCACAGATACGCAGTATTTT

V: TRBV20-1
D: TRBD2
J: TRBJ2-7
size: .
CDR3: CSASREATYEQYF
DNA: TGCAGTGCTAGTCGGGAGGCCACCTACGAGCAGTACTTC

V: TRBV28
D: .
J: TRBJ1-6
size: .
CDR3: CASDQGNSPLHF
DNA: TGTGCCAGCGACCAGGGGAATTCACCCCTCCACTTT

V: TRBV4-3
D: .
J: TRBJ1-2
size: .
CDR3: CASSQDKGGYGYTF
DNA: TGCGCCAGCAGCCAAGATAAGGGCGGCTATGGCTACACCTTC

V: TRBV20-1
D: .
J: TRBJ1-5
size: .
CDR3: CSARRGISNQPQHF
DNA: TGCAGTGCTAGAAGAGGGATAAGCAATCAGCCCCAGCATTTT